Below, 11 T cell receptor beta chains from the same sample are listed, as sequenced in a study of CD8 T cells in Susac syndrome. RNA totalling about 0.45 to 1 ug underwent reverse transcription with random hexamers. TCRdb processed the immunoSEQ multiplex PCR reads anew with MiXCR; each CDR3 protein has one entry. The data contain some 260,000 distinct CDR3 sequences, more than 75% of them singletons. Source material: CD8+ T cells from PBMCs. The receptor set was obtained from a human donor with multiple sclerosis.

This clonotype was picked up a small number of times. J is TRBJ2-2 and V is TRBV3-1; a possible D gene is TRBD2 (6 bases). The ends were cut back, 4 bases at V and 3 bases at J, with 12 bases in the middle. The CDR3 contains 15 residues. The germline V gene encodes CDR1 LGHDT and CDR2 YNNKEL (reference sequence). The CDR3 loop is CASSPGLTYTGELFF. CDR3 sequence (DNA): TGTGCCAGCAGCCCTGGACTAACATACACCGGGGAGCTGTTTTTT.

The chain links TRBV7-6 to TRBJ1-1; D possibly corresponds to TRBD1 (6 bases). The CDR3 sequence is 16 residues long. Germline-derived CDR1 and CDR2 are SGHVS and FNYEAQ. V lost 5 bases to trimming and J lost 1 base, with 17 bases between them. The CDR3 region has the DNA TGTGCCAGCAGCCCAATTCGGGGGCAGAAGAACACTGAAGCTTTCTTT. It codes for CASSPIRGQKNTEAFF. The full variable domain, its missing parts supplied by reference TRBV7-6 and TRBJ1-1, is GAGVSQSPRYKVTKRGQDVALRCDPISGHVSLYWYRQALGQGPEFLTYFNYEAQQDKSGLPNDRFSAERPEGSISTLTIQRTEQRDSAMYRCASSPIRGQKNTEAFFGQGTRLTVV.

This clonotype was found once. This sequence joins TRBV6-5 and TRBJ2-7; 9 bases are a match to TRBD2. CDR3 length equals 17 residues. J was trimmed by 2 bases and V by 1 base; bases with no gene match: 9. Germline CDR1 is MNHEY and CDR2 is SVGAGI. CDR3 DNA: TGTGCCAGCAGTTACTTTAAATTAGCGGGAGCGGCCTACGAGCAGTACTTC. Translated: CASSYFKLAGAAYEQYF.

In DNA form, the CDR3 reads TGTGCAGTAGAGGGCTACACCTTC. It codes for CAVEGYTF. The genes are TRBV28 and TRBJ1-2, with D hard to call. Germline CDR1 MDHEN, CDR2 SYDVKM. The CDR3 totals 8 residues.

CDR3 amino acids: CSVDAGLANEQFF. In DNA form, the CDR3 reads TGCAGCGTTGACGCGGGATTAGCAAATGAGCAGTTCTTC. The chain has TRBV29-1 and TRBJ2-1; the D gene is possibly TRBD2 (6 bases). Germline V gene sequence: CDR1 SQVTM, CDR2 ANQGSEA. The CDR3 has 13 amino acids. V was clipped by 3 bases and J by 7 bases, with 13 bases between them.

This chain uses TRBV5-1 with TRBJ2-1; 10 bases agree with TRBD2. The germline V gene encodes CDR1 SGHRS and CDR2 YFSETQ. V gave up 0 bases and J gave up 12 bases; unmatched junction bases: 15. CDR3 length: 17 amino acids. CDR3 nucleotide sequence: TGCGCCAGCAGCTTGGCCATCGGACTAGCGGCCATTCAGGGGCAGTTCTTC. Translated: CASSLAIGLAAIQGQFF.

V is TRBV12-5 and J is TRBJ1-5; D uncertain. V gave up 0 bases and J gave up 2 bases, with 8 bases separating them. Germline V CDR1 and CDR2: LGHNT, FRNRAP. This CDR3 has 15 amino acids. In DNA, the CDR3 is TGTGCTAGTGGTTTGGTAGGTTTTGGCAATCAGCCCCAGCATTTT. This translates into CASGLVGFGNQPQHF.

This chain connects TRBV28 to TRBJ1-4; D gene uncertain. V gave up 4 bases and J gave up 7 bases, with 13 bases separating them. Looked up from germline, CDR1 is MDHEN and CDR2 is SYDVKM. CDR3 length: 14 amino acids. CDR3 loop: CASSSQNGGEKLFF. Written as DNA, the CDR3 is TGTGCCAGCAGTTCCCAGAACGGAGGTGAAAAACTGTTTTTT.

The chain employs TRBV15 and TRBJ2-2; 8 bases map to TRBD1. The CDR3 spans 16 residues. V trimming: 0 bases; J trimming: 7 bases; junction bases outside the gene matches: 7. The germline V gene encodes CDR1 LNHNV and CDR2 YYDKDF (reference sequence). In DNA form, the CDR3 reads TGTGCCACCAGCAGAGAGGCAGGGGGCTTGGGCGGGGAGCTGTTTTTT. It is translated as CATSREAGGLGGELFF.

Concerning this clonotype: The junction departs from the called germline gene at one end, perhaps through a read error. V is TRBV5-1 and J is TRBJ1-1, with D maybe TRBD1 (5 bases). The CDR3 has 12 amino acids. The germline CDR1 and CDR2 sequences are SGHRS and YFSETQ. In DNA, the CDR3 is TGCACCAGCAGCTTGGGACGGGTAGAAGCTTTCTTT. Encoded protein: CTSSLGRVEAFF.

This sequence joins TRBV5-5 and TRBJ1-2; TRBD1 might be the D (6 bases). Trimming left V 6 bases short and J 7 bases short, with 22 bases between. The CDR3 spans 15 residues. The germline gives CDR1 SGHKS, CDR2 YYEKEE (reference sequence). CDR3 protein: CASKNQQGKEAGYTF. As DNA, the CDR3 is TGTGCCAGCAAAAATCAACAGGGAAAGGAAGCTGGCTACACCTTC.